This T cell receptor (beta chain) was recorded in a study of blood T cell repertoires in COVID-19. On the study more broadly: Sites in the United States, Italy and Spain provided acute and convalescent COVID-19 samples. PBMCs, B-cell-depleted T cells, or T cells were the source of the cDNA or gDNA that made up the material.

The CDR3 totals 15 residues. Germline V gives CDR1 MNHEY, CDR2 SMNVEV (reference sequence). V gave up 3 bases and J gave up 2 bases, with 13 bases separating them. How the authors handled the data: Amplification with reference gene primers provided the estimates of nucleated cell counts. Data came from immunoSEQ multiplex PCR; TCRdb stores just in-frame clones and leaves some out. V and J calls and clone size follow that table, whereas D and trimming were derived from the DNA. Among hundreds of thousands of clones listed, under 90% were seen once. Material: peripheral blood. This receptor was taken from a woman between 45 and 65 years old who had recovered from COVID-19. The chain has TRBV27 and TRBJ1-2, with D perhaps matching TRBD1 (5 bases). The CDR3 DNA reads as TGTGCCAGCAGTTTCGCTGGACACCTAAACTATGGCTACACCTTC. This sequence encodes CASSFAGHLNYGYTF.